This T cell receptor (beta chain) was observed in a study of beta chain features in type 1 diabetes. Study results and caveats: In all four CD4+ subsets, TCRB CDR3 length was significantly, moderately reduced in type 1 diabetes.

The CDR3 totals 13 residues. The ends lost 8 bases at V and 7 bases at J; junction bases unmatched: 6. Looked up from germline, CDR1 is MGHDK and CDR2 is SYGVNS. The entirety of the isolated RNA underwent reverse transcription, so expressed TCRB transcripts were sequenced. The data were produced by immunoSEQ multiplex PCR, yet TCRdb's version contains in-frame clones alone and is incomplete. This sample has 350,000 to 450,000 clones, with roughly 12% found just once. Purity of each sorted population was above 95%. This clone was observed a handful of times. The antigen remains undetermined. The V gene is TRBV25-1, the J gene TRBJ1-4, with 8 bases matching TRBD1. Sequencing was done on a sample of naive CD4+ T cells from blood. The clonotype was recovered from a woman in her late teens or twenties with type 1 diabetes. For the CDR3, the DNA is TGTGCCAGCCGGCAGGGGGCGGGTGAAAAACTGTTTTTT. This encodes CASRQGAGEKLFF.